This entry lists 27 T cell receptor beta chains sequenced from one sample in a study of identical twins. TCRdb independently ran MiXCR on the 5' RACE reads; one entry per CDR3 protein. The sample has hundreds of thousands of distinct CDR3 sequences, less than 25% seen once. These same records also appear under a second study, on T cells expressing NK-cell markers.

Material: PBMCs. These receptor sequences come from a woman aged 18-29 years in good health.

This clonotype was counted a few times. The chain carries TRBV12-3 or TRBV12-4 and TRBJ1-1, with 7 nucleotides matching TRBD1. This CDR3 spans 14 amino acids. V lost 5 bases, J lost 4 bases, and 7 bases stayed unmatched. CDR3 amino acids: CASSEQGTTTEAFF. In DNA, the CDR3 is TGTGCCAGCAGTGAACAGGGGACGACCACTGAAGCTTTCTTT.

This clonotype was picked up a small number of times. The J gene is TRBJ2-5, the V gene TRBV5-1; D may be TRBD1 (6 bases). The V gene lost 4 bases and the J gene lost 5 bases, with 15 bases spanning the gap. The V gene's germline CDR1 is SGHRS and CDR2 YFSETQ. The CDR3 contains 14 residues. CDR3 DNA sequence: TGCGCCAGCAGCCGGGCAGGGGAGACGGAGACCCAGTACTTC. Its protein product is CASSRAGETETQYF.

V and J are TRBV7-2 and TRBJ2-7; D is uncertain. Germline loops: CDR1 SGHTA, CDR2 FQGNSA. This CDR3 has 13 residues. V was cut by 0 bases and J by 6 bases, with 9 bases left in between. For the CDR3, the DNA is TGTGCCAGCAGCTTAGCTTCTGGGTTCGAGCAGTACTTC. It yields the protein CASSLASGFEQYF.

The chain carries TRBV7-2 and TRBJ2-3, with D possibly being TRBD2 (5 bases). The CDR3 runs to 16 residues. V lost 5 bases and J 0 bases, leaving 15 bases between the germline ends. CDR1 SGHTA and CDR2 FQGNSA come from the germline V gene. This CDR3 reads CASSARVRASTDTQYF. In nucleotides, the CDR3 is TGTGCCAGCAGCGCTCGAGTGAGGGCTAGCACAGATACGCAGTATTTT.

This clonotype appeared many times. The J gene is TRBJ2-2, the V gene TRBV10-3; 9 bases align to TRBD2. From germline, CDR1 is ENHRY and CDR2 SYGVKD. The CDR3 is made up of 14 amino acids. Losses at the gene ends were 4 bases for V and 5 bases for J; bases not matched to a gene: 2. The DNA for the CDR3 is TGTGCCATCAGTGCGAGCGGGAGGACCGGGGAGCTGTTTTTT. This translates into CAISASGRTGELFF.

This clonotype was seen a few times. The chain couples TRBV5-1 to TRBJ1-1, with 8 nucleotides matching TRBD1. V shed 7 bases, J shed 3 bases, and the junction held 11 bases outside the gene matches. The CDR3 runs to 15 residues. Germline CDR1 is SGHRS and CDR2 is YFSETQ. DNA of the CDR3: TGCGCCAGCTCGAAAACAGGGGGAGGGGACACTGAAGCTTTCTTT. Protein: CASSKTGGGDTEAFF. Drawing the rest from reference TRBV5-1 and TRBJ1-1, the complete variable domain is KAGVTQTPRYLIKTRGQQVTLSCSPISGHRSVSWYQQTPGQGLQFLFEYFSETQRNKGNFPGRFSGRQFSNSRSEMNVSTLELGDSALYLCASSKTGGGDTEAFFGQGTRLTVV.

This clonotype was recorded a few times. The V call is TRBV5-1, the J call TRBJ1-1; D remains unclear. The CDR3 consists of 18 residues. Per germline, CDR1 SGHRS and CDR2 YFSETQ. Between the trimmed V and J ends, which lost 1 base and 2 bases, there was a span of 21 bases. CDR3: CASSLQLRGGGENTEAFF. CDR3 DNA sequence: TGCGCCAGCAGCTTGCAGCTTCGGGGAGGCGGTGAAAACACTGAAGCTTTCTTT.

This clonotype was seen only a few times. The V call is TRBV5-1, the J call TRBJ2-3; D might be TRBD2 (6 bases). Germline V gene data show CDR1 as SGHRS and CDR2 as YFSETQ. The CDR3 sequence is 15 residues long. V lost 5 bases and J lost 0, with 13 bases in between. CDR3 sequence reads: CASSPGEASTDTQYF. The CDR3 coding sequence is TGCGCCAGCAGTCCGGGAGAAGCTAGCACAGATACGCAGTATTTT.

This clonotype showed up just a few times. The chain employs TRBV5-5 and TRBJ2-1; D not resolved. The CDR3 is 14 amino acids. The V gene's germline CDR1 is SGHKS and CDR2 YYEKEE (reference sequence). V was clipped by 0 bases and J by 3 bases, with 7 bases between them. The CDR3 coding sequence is TGTGCCAGCAGCTTGGTCGGCCTCTACAATGAGCAGTTCTTC. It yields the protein CASSLVGLYNEQFF.

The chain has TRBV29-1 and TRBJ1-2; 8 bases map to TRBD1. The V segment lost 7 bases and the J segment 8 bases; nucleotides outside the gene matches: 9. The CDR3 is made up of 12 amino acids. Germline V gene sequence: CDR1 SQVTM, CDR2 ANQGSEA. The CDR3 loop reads CSGTSGGEGYTF. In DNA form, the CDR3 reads TGCAGCGGCACCTCAGGGGGCGAGGGCTACACCTTC.

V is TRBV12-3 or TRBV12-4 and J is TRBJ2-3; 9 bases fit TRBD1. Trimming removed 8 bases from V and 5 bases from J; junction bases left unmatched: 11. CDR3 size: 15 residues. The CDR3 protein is CASGSGTGRGDTQYF. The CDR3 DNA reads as TGTGCCAGCGGCTCCGGGACAGGGAGGGGAGATACGCAGTATTTT.

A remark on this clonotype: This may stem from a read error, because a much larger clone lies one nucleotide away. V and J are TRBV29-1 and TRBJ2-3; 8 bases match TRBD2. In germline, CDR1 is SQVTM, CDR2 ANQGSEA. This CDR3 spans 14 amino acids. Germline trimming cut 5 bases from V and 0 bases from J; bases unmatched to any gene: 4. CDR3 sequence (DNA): TGCAGCGTTACTAGCGGAACTAGCACAGATACGCAGTATTTT. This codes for CSVTSGTSTDTQYF.

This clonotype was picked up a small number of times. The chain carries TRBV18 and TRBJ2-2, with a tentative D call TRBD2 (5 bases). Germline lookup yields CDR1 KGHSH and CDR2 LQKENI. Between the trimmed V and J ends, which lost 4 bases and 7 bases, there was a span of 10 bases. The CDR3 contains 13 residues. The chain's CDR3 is CASSLDYGGELFF. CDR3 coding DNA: TGTGCCAGCTCACTCGACTACGGCGGGGAGCTGTTTTTT.

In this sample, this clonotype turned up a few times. The CDR3 DNA reads as TGCAGTGCTAGACTTATCGGCTACAATGAGCAGTTCTTC. Amino acids: CSARLIGYNEQFF. This chain connects TRBV20-1 to TRBJ2-1; D is unresolved. Trimming removed 2 bases at V and 3 bases at J, with 8 bases between. Germline V lookup: CDR1 DFQATT, CDR2 SNEGSKA (reference sequence). CDR3 length: 13 amino acids.

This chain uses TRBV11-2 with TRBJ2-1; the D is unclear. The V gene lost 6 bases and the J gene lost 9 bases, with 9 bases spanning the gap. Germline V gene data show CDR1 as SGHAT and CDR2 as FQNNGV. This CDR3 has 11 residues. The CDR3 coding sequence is TGTGCCAGCAGAAAGGGTATTGAGCAGTTCTTC. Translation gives CASRKGIEQFF. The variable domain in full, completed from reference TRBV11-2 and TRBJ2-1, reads EAGVAQSPRYKIIEKRQSVAFWCNPISGHATLYWYQQILGQGPKLLIQFQNNGVVDDSQLPKDRFSAERLKGVDSTLKIQPAKLEDSAVYLCASRKGIEQFFGPGTRLTVL.

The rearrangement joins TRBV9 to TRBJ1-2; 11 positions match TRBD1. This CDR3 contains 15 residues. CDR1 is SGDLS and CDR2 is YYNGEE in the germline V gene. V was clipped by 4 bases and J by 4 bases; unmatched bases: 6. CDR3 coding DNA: TGTGCCAGCAGCATCCGGACAGGGGGCCTCTATGGCTACACCTTC. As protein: CASSIRTGGLYGYTF.

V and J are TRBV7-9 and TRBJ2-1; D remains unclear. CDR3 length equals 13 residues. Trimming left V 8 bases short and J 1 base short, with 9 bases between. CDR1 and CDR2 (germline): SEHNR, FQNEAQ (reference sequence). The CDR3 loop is CASGGTSYNEQFF. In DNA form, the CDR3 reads TGTGCCAGCGGCGGAACATCCTACAATGAGCAGTTCTTC.

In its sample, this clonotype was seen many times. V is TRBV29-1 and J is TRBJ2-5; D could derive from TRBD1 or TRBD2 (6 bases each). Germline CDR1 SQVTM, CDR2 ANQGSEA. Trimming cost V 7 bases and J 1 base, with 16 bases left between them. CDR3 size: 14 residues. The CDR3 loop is CSADSGALQETQYF. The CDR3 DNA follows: TGCAGCGCTGACTCGGGGGCCCTCCAAGAGACCCAGTACTTC.

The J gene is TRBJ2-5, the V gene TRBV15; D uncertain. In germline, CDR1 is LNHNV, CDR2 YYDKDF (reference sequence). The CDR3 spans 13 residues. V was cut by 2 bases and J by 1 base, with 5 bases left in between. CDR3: CATSRPAQETQYF. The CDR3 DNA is TGTGCCACCAGCAGACCAGCCCAAGAGACCCAGTACTTC.

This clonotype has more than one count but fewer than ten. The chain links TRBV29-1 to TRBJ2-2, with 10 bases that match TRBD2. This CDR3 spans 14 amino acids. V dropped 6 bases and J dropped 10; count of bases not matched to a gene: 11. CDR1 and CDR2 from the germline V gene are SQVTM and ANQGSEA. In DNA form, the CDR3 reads TGCAGCGTGGCCGGGACTAGCGTCCTCGAGGAGCTGTTTTTT. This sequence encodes CSVAGTSVLEELFF.

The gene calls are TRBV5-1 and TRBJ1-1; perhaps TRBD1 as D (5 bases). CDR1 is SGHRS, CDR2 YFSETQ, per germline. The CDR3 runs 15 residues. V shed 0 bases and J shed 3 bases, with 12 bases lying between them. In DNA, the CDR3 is TGCGCCAGCAGCTTGGAGACATGGGGGGACACTGAAGCTTTCTTT. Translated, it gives CASSLETWGDTEAFF.

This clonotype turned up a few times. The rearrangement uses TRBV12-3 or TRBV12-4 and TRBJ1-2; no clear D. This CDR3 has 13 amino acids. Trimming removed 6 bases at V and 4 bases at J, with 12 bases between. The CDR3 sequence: CASRRNGPYGYTF. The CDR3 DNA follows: TGTGCCAGCAGGCGGAACGGCCCCTATGGCTACACCTTC.

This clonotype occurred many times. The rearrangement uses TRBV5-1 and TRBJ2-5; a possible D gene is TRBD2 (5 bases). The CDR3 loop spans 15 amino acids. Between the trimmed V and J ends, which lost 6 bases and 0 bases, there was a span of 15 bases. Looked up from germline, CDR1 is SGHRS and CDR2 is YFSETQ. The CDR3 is CASTPGSTNQETQYF. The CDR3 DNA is TGCGCCAGCACCCCGGGCTCGACTAACCAAGAGACCCAGTACTTC.

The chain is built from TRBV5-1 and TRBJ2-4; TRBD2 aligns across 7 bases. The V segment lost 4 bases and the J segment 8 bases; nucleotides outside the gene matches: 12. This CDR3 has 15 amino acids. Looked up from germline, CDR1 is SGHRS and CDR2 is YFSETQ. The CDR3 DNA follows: TGCGCCAGCAGCCGCGGGGGAGGGGAGGTGGACATTCAGTACTTC. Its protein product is CASSRGGGEVDIQYF. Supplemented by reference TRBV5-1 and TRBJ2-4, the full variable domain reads KAGVTQTPRYLIKTRGQQVTLSCSPISGHRSVSWYQQTPGQGLQFLFEYFSETQRNKGNFPGRFSGRQFSNSRSEMNVSTLELGDSALYLCASSRGGGEVDIQYFGAGTRLSVL.

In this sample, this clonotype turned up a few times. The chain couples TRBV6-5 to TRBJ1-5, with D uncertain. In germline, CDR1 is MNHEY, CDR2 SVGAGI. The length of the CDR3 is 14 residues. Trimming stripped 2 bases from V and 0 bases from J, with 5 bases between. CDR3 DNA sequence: TGTGCCAGCAGTTACGGATATAGCAATCAGCCCCAGCATTTT. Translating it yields CASSYGYSNQPQHF.

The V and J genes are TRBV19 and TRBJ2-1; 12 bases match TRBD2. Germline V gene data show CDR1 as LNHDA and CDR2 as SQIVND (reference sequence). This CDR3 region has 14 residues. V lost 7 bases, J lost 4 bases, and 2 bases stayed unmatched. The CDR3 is CASKGTSGYNEQFF. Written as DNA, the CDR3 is TGTGCCAGTAAGGGGACTAGCGGGTACAATGAGCAGTTCTTC.

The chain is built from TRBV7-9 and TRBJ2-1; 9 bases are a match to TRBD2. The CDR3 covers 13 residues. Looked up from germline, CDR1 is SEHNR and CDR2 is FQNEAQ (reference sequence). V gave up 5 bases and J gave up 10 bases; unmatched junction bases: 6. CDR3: CASSLRGTSEQFF. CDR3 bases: TGTGCCAGCAGCCTAAGAGGGACTAGCGAGCAGTTCTTC. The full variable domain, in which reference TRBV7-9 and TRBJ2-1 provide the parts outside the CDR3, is DTGVSQNPRHKITKRGQNVTFRCDPISEHNRLYWYRQTLGQGPEFLTYFQNEAQLEKSRLLSDRFSAERPKGSFSTLEIQRTEQGDSAMYLCASSLRGTSEQFFGPGTRLTVL.